Listed below are T cell receptor beta chains from one sample, sequenced in a study of blood T cell repertoires in COVID-19. The repertoire was sequenced with immunoSEQ multiplex PCR; TCRdb's copy has only in-frame clones and lacks some. The table has 250,000 to 400,000 clones, 80% to 90% seen once; the top ten hold 1%. The specimen sequenced was peripheral blood. These receptors all come from a man aged 45 to 65 with active or convalescent COVID-19. The CDR3 runs from the conserved cysteine through the conserved F or W. D genes are given only for firm matches. The size of a clone is reported for some rows only, either as once, few or many, or as a class for expanded clones.

>TRBJ1-3|.|once|TRBV6-1|17
TGTGCCAGCAGCGAAACTCGAGATTCGGGGGCTGGAAACACCATATATTTT
CASSETRDSGAGNTIYF
>TRBJ1-4|.|.|TRBV2|15
TGTGCCAGCAGTCGGATGGGCAGCTATAATGAAAAACTGTTTTTT
CASSRMGSYNEKLFF
>TRBJ2-7|.|.|TRBV5-6|13
TGTGCCAGCAGCCCCAGGACAAACTTCGAGCAGTACTTC
CASSPRTNFEQYF
>TRBJ2-7|.|.|TRBV5-1|11
TGCGCCAGCAGCTTGGAGGGAGTGCAGTACTTC
CASSLEGVQYF
>TRBJ1-4|.|.|TRBV27|14
TGTGCCAGCAAAACTTCTGCAACTAATGAAAAACTGTTTTTT
CASKTSATNEKLFF
>TRBJ1-5|.|.|TRBV2|14
TGTGCCAGCAGCGGCGGGGACGGGTACGCGTCCCAGCATTTT
CASSGGDGYASQHF
>TRBJ2-7|.|.|TRBV7-2|14
TGTGCCAGCACCCTTGGGAGGAGCTCCTACGAGCAGTACTTC
CASTLGRSSYEQYF
>TRBJ1-1|TRBD1|.|TRBV3-1/TRBV3-2|15
TGTGCGAGCCGAGGCGGACAGGGCTGGAGCACTGAAGCTTTCTTT
CASRGGQGWSTEAFF
>TRBJ1-5|.|.|TRBV19|14
TGTGCCAGTAGTATAGACGGGTTCAATCAGCCCCAGCATTTT
CASSIDGFNQPQHF
>TRBJ2-2|TRBD1|.|TRBV28|15
TGTGCCAGCAACACCGGGACAGGGGTTGTCGGGGAGCTGTTTTTT
CASNTGTGVVGELFF
>TRBJ1-5|.|few|TRBV19|14
TGTGCCAGTAGTATAGAAGACGGGGGACAGCCCCAGCATTTT
CASSIEDGGQPQHF
>TRBJ1-5|.|.|TRBV10-3|16
TGTGCCATCAGTGAGTCGACGGGAGGGTTCGGGGAGCCCCAGCATTTT
CAISESTGGFGEPQHF
>TRBJ1-1|TRBD1|.|TRBV29-1|13
TGCAGCGCTAGACACGACAGGGGGACTGAAGCTTTCTTT
CSARHDRGTEAFF
>TRBJ1-5|.|.|TRBV6-1|16
TGTGCCAGCAGTGAAGGTACAGGGTATAGCAATCAGCCCCAGCATTTT
CASSEGTGYSNQPQHF
>TRBJ1-2|.|.|TRBV2|13
TGTGCCAGCAGCGACGGGTCTTTACGGGGCTACACCTTC
CASSDGSLRGYTF
>TRBJ1-5|.|.|TRBV5-1|18
TGCGCCAGCAGCTTATTCCCCTCACAGCAGGGCAGCAATCAGCCCCAGCATTTT
CASSLFPSQQGSNQPQHF
>TRBJ1-4|.|.|TRBV30|13
TGTGCCTGGAGGAGAAGTACTAATGAAAAACTGTTTTTT
CAWRRSTNEKLFF
>TRBJ2-3|.|once|TRBV6-1|16
TGTGCCAGCAGTGCCCAGGGCGGTACGGGCACAGATACGCAGTATTTT
CASSAQGGTGTDTQYF
>TRBJ1-3|.|.|TRBV9|13
TGTGCCAGCAGCGCGGGACAAGGAAACACCATATATTTT
CASSAGQGNTIYF
>TRBJ2-7|.|few|TRBV6-2/TRBV6-3|13
TGTGCCAGCAGTTACCTCCGCGGCTACGAGCAGTACTTC
CASSYLRGYEQYF
>TRBJ1-3|.|.|TRBV14|16
TGTGCCAGCAGCCAAGATGGGGCGGCGGCTGGAAACACCATATATTTT
CASSQDGAAAGNTIYF
>TRBJ2-3|.|.|TRBV5-1|15
TGCGCCAGCAGCTCGCAGACAGTGAGGACGGATACGCAGTATTTT
CASSSQTVRTDTQYF
>TRBJ2-5|TRBD2|.|TRBV5-1|15
TGCGCCAGCAGCTTACTGGCTAGCGGGCAAGAGACCCAGTACTTC
CASSLLASGQETQYF
>TRBJ1-5|TRBD1|few|TRBV19|16
TGTGCCAGTAGTTTACAGGGGCCCAAAAGCAATCAGCCCCAGCATTTT
CASSLQGPKSNQPQHF
>TRBJ2-3|TRBD2|.|TRBV10-2|17
TGCGCCAGCATTGGGGGTGGCGGGAGTGCAGGCACAGATACGCAGTATTTT
CASIGGGGSAGTDTQYF
>TRBJ2-3|TRBD2|.|TRBV9|18
TGTGCCAGCAGCGTCCTGACTAGCGGGGGGGCCGGGACAGATACGCAGTATTTT
CASSVLTSGGAGTDTQYF
>TRBJ2-3|TRBD2|.|TRBV5-6|15
TGTGCCAGCAGCTTTAGCGGGAGGGCCCTTGATACGCAGTATTTT
CASSFSGRALDTQYF
>TRBJ1-1|.|.|TRBV29-1|12
TGCAGCGTTGGGGGACAGAACACTGAAGCTTTCTTT
CSVGGQNTEAFF
>TRBJ1-1|.|.|TRBV6-5|15
TGTGCCAGCAGTTACACGCACAGCATGAACACTGAAGCTTTCTTT
CASSYTHSMNTEAFF
>TRBJ1-5|.|once|TRBV2|12
TGTGCCAGCTCGGCGGGGAATCAGCCCCAGCATTTT
CASSAGNQPQHF
>TRBJ2-1|TRBD2|.|TRBV7-3|15
TGTGCCAGCAGCCCACGACTAGCGGGAATCAATGAGCAGTTCTTC
CASSPRLAGINEQFF
>TRBJ1-1|.|.|TRBV19|12
TGTGCCAGTAGTATAGTTGGCGTCGACACTTTCTTT
CASSIVGVDTFF
>TRBJ1-1|TRBD1|few|TRBV7-2|13
TGTGCCACAAGGACAGGGGGTTACACTGAAGCTTTCTTT
CATRTGGYTEAFF
>TRBJ1-5|.|.|TRBV27|14
TGTGCCAGCCCCCCCGCAGGCCGCAATCAGCCCCAGCATTTT
CASPPAGRNQPQHF
>TRBJ2-7|.|.|TRBV5-6|14
TGTGCCAGCAGCTTGACAGACAACGTTTACGAGCAGTACTTC
CASSLTDNVYEQYF
>TRBJ1-5|TRBD1|.|TRBV28|14
TGTGCCACCTCCGGGACAGGGGTTAATCAGCCCCAGCATTTT
CATSGTGVNQPQHF
>TRBJ1-1|.|.|TRBV7-3|14
TGTGCCAGCAGCTTAGGGGGGAGAAACACTGAAGCTTTCTTT
CASSLGGRNTEAFF
>TRBJ1-1|TRBD1|.|TRBV30|13
TGTGCCTGGGACAGGGGAGTAAGCACTGAAGCTTTCTTT
CAWDRGVSTEAFF
>TRBJ1-6|.|.|TRBV7-8|15
TGTGCCAGCAGCTTTCCGGCGGCCGCGAATTCACCCCTTCACTTT
CASSFPAAANSPLHF
>TRBJ1-5|.|.|TRBV28|14
TGTGCCAGCAGTGGGGGCAGTAGCAATCAGCCCCAGCATTTT
CASSGGSSNQPQHF
>TRBJ2-3|TRBD2|few|TRBV24-1|16
TGTGCCACCAGTGACCACCTGACTAGCAACCCAGATACGCAGTATTTT
CATSDHLTSNPDTQYF
>TRBJ1-4|TRBD1|.|TRBV10-3|14
TGTGCCATCAGTGAGTCGACAGGGAATGAAAAACTGTTTTTT
CAISESTGNEKLFF
>TRBJ1-1|.|.|TRBV12-3/TRBV12-4|12
TGTGCCAGCAGGGAGCAGGGTACTGAAGCTTTCTTT
CASREQGTEAFF
>TRBJ2-5|.|.|TRBV5-1|13
TGCGCCAGCAGGGTCGGGATGCAAGAGACCCAGTACTTC
CASRVGMQETQYF
>TRBJ1-1|TRBD1|.|TRBV4-1|14
TGCGCCAGCAGCCAATTCGGACAGGGGGTTAAAGCTTTCTTT
CASSQFGQGVKAFF
>TRBJ1-2|TRBD1|.|TRBV18|12
TGTGCCAGCTCCCCTAGAGAGGGGGCGTCCACCTTC
CASSPREGASTF
>TRBJ1-4|.|.|TRBV5-1|16
TGCGCCAGCAGCCCGGATCCCACCCCAGGGGATGAAAAACTGTTTTTT
CASSPDPTPGDEKLFF
>TRBJ2-5|TRBD1|.|TRBV24-1|15
TGTGCCACCAGTGATGGGGCCGACAGGGCTGAGACCCAGTACTTC
CATSDGADRAETQYF
>TRBJ2-7|.|.|TRBV6-5|12
TGTGCCAGCAGTAGGCGACCGGGGGAGCAGTACTTC
CASSRRPGEQYF